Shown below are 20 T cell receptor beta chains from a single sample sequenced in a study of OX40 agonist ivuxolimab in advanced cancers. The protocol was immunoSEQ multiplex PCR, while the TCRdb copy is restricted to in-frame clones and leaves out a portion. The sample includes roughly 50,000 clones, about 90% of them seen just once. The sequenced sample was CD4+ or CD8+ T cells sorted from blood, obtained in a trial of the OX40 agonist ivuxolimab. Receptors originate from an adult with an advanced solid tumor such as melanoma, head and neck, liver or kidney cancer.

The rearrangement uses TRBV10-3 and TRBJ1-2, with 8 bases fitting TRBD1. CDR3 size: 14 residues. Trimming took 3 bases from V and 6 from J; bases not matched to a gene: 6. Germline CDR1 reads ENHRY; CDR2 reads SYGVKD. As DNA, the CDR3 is TGTGCCATCAGTGAACTACAGGGGGAGGATGGCTACACCTTC. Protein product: CAISELQGEDGYTF.

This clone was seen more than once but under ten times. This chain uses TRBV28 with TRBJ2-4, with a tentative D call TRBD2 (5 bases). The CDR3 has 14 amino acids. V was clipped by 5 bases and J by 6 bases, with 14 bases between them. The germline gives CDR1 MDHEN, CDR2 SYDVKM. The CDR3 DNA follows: TGTGCCAGCAGTGCAAACGGAGGAGGAAACATTCAGTACTTC. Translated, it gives CASSANGGGNIQYF.

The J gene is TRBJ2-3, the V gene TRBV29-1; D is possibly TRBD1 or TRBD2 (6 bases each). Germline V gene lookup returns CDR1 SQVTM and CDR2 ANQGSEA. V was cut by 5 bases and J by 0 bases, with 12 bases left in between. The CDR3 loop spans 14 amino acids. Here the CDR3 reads CSVTWGASTDTQYF. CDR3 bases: TGCAGCGTTACGTGGGGGGCAAGCACAGATACGCAGTATTTT.

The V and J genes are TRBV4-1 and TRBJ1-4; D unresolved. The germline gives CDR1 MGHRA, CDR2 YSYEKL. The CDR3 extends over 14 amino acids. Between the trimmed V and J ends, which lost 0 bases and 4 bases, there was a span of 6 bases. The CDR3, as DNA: TGCGCCAGCAGCCAAGATAGAATTAATGAAAAACTGTTTTTT. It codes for CASSQDRINEKLFF.

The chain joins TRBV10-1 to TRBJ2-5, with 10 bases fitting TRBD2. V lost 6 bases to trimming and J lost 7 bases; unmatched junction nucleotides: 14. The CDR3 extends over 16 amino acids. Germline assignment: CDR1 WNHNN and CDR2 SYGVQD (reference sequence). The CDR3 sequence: CASSPTGAGGRWTQYF. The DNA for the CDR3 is TGCGCCAGCAGCCCCACGGGAGCGGGGGGGCGATGGACCCAGTACTTC.

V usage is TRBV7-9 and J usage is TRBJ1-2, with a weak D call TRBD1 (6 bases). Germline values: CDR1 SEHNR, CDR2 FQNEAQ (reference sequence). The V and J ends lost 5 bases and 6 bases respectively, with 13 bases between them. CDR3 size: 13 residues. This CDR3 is CASSIGQTDGYTF. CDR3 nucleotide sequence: TGTGCCAGCAGCATCGGACAGACTGATGGCTACACCTTC. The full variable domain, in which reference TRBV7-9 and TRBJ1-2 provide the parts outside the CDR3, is DTGVSQNPRHKITKRGQNVTFRCDPISEHNRLYWYRQTLGQGPEFLTYFQNEAQLEKSRLLSDRFSAERPKGSFSTLEIQRTEQGDSAMYLCASSIGQTDGYTFGSGTRLTVV.

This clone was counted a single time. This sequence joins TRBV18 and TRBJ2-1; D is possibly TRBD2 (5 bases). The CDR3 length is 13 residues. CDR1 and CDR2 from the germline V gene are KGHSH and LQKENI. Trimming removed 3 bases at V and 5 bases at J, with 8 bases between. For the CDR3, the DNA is TGTGCCAGCTCACCCCTGACTAACAATGAGCAGTTCTTC. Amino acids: CASSPLTNNEQFF.

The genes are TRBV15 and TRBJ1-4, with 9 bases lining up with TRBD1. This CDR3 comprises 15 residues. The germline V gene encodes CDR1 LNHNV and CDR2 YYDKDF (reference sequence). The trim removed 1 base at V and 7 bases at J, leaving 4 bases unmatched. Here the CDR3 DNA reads TGTGCCACCAGCAGAGCGGGACAGGGTGGTGAAAAACTGTTTTTT. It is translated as CATSRAGQGGEKLFF. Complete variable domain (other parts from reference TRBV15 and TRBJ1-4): DAMVIQNPRYQVTQFGKPVTLSCSQTLNHNVMYWYQQKSSQAPKLLFHYYDKDFNNEADTPDNFQSRRPNTSFCFLDIRSPGLGDTAMYLCATSRAGQGGEKLFFGSGTQLSVL.

The DNA for the CDR3 is TGCGCCAGCACGGACAGGGCCAACACCGGGGAGCTGTTTTTT. It codes for CASTDRANTGELFF. This chain connects TRBV5-1 to TRBJ2-2; TRBD1 agrees at 8 bases. The CDR3 totals 14 residues. Germline trimming cut 6 bases from V and 2 bases from J; bases unmatched to any gene: 3. The germline CDR1 and CDR2 sequences are SGHRS and YFSETQ.

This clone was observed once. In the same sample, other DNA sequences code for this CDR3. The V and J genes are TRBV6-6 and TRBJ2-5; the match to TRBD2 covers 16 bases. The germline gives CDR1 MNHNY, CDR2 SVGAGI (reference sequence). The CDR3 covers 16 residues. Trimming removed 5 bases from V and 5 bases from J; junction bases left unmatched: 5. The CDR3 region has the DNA TGTGCCAGCAGTCGGGGACTAGCGGGGGGGCAGGAGACCCAGTACTTC. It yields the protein CASSRGLAGGQETQYF.

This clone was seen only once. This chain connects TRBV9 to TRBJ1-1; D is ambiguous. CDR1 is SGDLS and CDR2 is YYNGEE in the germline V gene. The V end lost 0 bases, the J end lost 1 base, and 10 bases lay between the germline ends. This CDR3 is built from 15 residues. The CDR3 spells CASSVEPSENTEAFF. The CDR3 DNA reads TGTGCCAGCAGCGTAGAGCCCTCAGAGAACACTGAAGCTTTCTTT. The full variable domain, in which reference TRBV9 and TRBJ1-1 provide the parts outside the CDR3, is DSGVTQTPKHLITATGQRVTLRCSPRSGDLSVYWYQQSLDQGLQFLIQYYNGEERAKGNILERFSAQQFPDLHSELNLSSLELGDSALYFCASSVEPSENTEAFFGQGTRLTVV.

CDR3 DNA sequence: TGTGCCAGCAGCTTACAGGGCTCCCAAGAGACCCAGTACTTC. It yields the protein CASSLQGSQETQYF. This sequence joins TRBV7-2 and TRBJ2-5; TRBD1 might be the D (5 bases). The CDR3 has 14 residues. V was shortened by 2 bases and J by 1 base, with 8 bases between the two germline ends. Germline assignment: CDR1 SGHTA and CDR2 FQGNSA.

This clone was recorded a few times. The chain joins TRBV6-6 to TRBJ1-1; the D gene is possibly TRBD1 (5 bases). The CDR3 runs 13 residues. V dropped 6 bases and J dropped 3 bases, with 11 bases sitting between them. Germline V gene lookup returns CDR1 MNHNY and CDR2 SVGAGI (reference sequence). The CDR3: CASSSGGDTEAFF. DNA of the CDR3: TGTGCCAGCAGCTCGGGGGGGGACACTGAAGCTTTCTTT.

The CDR3 region has the DNA TGTGCCAGTAGCTCAGGACTAGCGGGGTCGAGAGGGGAGCTGTTTTTT. Its protein is CASSSGLAGSRGELFF. This chain links TRBV19 with TRBJ2-2; 12 bases fit TRBD2. The V segment lost 6 bases and the J segment 8 bases; nucleotides outside the gene matches: 10. The germline V gene encodes CDR1 LNHDA and CDR2 SQIVND (reference sequence). There are 16 residues in the CDR3.

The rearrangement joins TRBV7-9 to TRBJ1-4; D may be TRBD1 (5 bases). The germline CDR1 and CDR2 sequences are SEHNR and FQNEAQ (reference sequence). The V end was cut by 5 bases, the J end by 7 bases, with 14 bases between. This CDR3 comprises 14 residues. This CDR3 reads CASSPRGGSEKLFF. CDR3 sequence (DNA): TGTGCCAGCAGCCCGCGGGGCGGATCTGAAAAACTGTTTTTT.

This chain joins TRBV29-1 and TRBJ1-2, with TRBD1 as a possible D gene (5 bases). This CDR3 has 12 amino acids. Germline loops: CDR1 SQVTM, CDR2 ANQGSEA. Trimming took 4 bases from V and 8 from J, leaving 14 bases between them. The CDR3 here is CSVGTRGQGYTF. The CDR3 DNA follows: TGCAGCGTTGGGACGAGGGGTCAGGGCTACACCTTC.

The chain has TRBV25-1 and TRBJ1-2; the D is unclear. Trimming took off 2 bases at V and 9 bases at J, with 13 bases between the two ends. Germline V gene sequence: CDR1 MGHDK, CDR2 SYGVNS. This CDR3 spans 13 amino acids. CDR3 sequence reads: CASSEGPTERYTF. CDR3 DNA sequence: TGTGCCAGCAGTGAAGGCCCCACGGAGCGCTACACCTTC.

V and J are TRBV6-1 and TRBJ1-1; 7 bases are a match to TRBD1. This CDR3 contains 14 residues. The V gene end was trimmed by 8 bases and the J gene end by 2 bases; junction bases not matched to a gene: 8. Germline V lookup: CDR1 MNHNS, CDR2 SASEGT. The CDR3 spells CASPGGQLNTEAFF. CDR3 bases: TGTGCCAGCCCCGGGGGACAGCTTAACACTGAAGCTTTCTTT.

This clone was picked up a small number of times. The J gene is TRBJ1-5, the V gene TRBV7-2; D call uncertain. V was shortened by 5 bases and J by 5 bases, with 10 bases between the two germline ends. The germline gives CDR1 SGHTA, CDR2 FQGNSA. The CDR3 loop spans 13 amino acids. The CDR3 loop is CASSPDPDQPQHF. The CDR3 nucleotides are TGTGCCAGCAGCCCGGACCCCGATCAGCCCCAGCATTTT.

The chain's CDR3 is CASSFVGRAFFDTGELFF. The CDR3 nucleotides are TGTGCCAGCAGTTTTGTAGGCAGGGCGTTTTTTGACACCGGGGAGCTGTTTTTT. V usage is TRBV28 and J usage is TRBJ2-2; weak D call: TRBD1 (5 bases). The V and J ends lost 3 bases and 3 bases respectively, with 20 bases between them. This CDR3 contains 18 residues. Germline loops: CDR1 MDHEN, CDR2 SYDVKM.